This is a list of T cell receptor beta chains from one sample in a study of shared clonotypes between healthy human individuals. Sequencing used immunoSEQ multiplex PCR; TCRdb keeps in-frame clones, though not all of them. The sample shows around 2.1 million clones, about 92% of them seen only once. The sample was naive CD8+ T cells from PBMCs. The receptors were sampled from a man aged 18 to 29 in good health. Some clones in this sample may be carry-over from other donors' samples. Each CDR3 is given with its conserved first and last residue. Fields, in order: clone size, D gene, J gene, V gene, CDR3 protein, CDR3 DNA. A D gene is named only where the DNA matches it firmly. Size tells how often a clone was seen (once, few, many) or the class of an expanded clone, and some rows leave it out.

clone size: NA
D gene: TRBD1
J gene: TRBJ2-7
V gene: TRBV27
CDR3 protein: CASSPLTGGTYEQYF
CDR3 DNA: TGTGCCAGCAGTCCACTGACAGGGGGCACCTACGAGCAGTACTTC

clone size: NA
D gene: NA
J gene: TRBJ2-5
V gene: TRBV5-1
CDR3 protein: CASSLGAHQETQYF
CDR3 DNA: TGCGCCAGCAGCTTGGGGGCGCACCAAGAGACCCAGTACTTC

clone size: NA
D gene: TRBD2
J gene: TRBJ2-5
V gene: TRBV7-6
CDR3 protein: CASSLLALPRETQYF
CDR3 DNA: TGTGCCAGCAGCCTACTAGCGCTTCCCAGGGAGACCCAGTACTTC

clone size: NA
D gene: NA
J gene: TRBJ2-1
V gene: TRBV9
CDR3 protein: CASSVVAGNNEQFF
CDR3 DNA: TGTGCCAGCAGCGTAGTGGCAGGGAATAATGAGCAGTTCTTC

clone size: NA
D gene: NA
J gene: TRBJ2-3
V gene: TRBV7-3
CDR3 protein: CASSLYGGVTDTQYF
CDR3 DNA: TGTGCCAGCAGCTTATATGGCGGGGTCACAGATACGCAGTATTTT

clone size: NA
D gene: NA
J gene: TRBJ1-1
V gene: TRBV19
CDR3 protein: CASSPRDLNTEAFF
CDR3 DNA: TGTGCCAGTAGCCCGAGGGACCTGAACACTGAAGCTTTCTTT

clone size: NA
D gene: NA
J gene: TRBJ2-2
V gene: TRBV27
CDR3 protein: CASSMTGRAGELFF
CDR3 DNA: TGTGCCAGCAGCATGACAGGGAGGGCCGGGGAGCTGTTTTTT

clone size: NA
D gene: TRBD2
J gene: TRBJ2-7
V gene: TRBV9
CDR3 protein: CASSGDYPTDEQYF
CDR3 DNA: TGTGCCAGCAGCGGGGACTACCCTACGGACGAGCAGTACTTC

clone size: NA
D gene: TRBD2
J gene: TRBJ2-3
V gene: TRBV19
CDR3 protein: CASTIRPRLAGVNTDTQYF
CDR3 DNA: TGTGCCAGTACCATAAGGCCTCGACTAGCGGGAGTGAACACAGATACGCAGTATTTT

clone size: NA
D gene: NA
J gene: TRBJ2-2
V gene: TRBV28
CDR3 protein: CASSEAGSNTGELFF
CDR3 DNA: TGTGCCAGCAGTGAAGCGGGTTCGAACACCGGGGAGCTGTTTTTT

clone size: NA
D gene: NA
J gene: TRBJ2-7
V gene: TRBV28
CDR3 protein: CASTTPRAPSTYEQYF
CDR3 DNA: TGTGCCAGCACTACCCCTAGGGCTCCCTCAACCTACGAGCAGTACTTC

clone size: NA
D gene: NA
J gene: TRBJ2-5
V gene: TRBV7-8
CDR3 protein: CASSFPYQETQYF
CDR3 DNA: TGTGCCAGCAGCTTTCCGTACCAAGAGACCCAGTACTTC

clone size: NA
D gene: TRBD2
J gene: TRBJ2-7
V gene: TRBV29-1
CDR3 protein: CSVLSFASGYEQYF
CDR3 DNA: TGCAGCGTTCTCAGTTTTGCTAGCGGGTACGAGCAGTACTTC

clone size: NA
D gene: NA
J gene: TRBJ1-1
V gene: TRBV7-8
CDR3 protein: CASSLVGGPAGNEAFF
CDR3 DNA: TGTGCCAGCAGCTTAGTCGGAGGCCCCGCGGGGAACGAAGCTTTCTTT

clone size: once
D gene: NA
J gene: TRBJ1-5
V gene: TRBV28
CDR3 protein: CASSSRQGNQPQHF
CDR3 DNA: TGTGCCAGCAGTTCCCGACAGGGCAATCAGCCCCAGCATTTT

clone size: NA
D gene: NA
J gene: TRBJ1-5
V gene: TRBV15
CDR3 protein: CATSLIRGTQPQHF
CDR3 DNA: TGTGCCACCAGCCTTATAAGGGGGACTCAGCCCCAGCATTTT

clone size: few
D gene: NA
J gene: TRBJ1-1
V gene: TRBV4-1
CDR3 protein: CASSQLGQMNTEAFF
CDR3 DNA: TGCGCCAGCAGCCAACTCGGACAAATGAACACTGAAGCTTTCTTT

clone size: NA
D gene: TRBD2
J gene: TRBJ2-7
V gene: TRBV19
CDR3 protein: CASSPTSRSGRADFLTYEQYF
CDR3 DNA: TGTGCCAGTAGTCCCACGTCGCGTAGCGGGAGGGCCGACTTCCTAACTTACGAGCAGTACTTC

clone size: NA
D gene: NA
J gene: TRBJ1-1
V gene: TRBV19
CDR3 protein: CASAAGRGSTEAFF
CDR3 DNA: TGTGCCAGTGCCGCGGGGAGGGGGAGCACTGAAGCTTTCTTT

clone size: NA
D gene: TRBD1
J gene: TRBJ1-1
V gene: TRBV27
CDR3 protein: CASSPGTGGLKAFF
CDR3 DNA: TGTGCCAGCAGTCCGGGGACAGGGGGGCTGAAAGCTTTCTTT

clone size: NA
D gene: NA
J gene: TRBJ2-7
V gene: TRBV6-6
CDR3 protein: CASSGDEQYF
CDR3 DNA: TGTGCCAGCAGTGGAGACGAGCAGTACTTC

clone size: few
D gene: NA
J gene: TRBJ1-2
V gene: TRBV14
CDR3 protein: CASSQGGSYGYTF
CDR3 DNA: TGTGCCAGCAGCCAGGGAGGCAGCTATGGCTACACCTTC

clone size: NA
D gene: TRBD2
J gene: TRBJ2-2
V gene: TRBV27
CDR3 protein: CASRLGGASHTGELFF
CDR3 DNA: TGTGCCAGCAGGCTCGGGGGGGCTTCTCACACCGGGGAGCTGTTTTTT

clone size: NA
D gene: TRBD2
J gene: TRBJ2-7
V gene: TRBV6-5
CDR3 protein: CASSYSGWAGGEQYF
CDR3 DNA: TGTGCCAGCAGTTACAGCGGTTGGGCGGGAGGCGAGCAGTACTTC

clone size: NA
D gene: NA
J gene: TRBJ2-7
V gene: TRBV28
CDR3 protein: CATGVGVYEQYF
CDR3 DNA: TGTGCCACCGGGGTGGGGGTCTACGAGCAGTACTTC

clone size: NA
D gene: NA
J gene: TRBJ2-7
V gene: TRBV13
CDR3 protein: CASSSKGVEYEQYF
CDR3 DNA: TGTGCCAGCAGCTCAAAAGGGGTAGAGTACGAGCAGTACTTC

clone size: NA
D gene: TRBD1
J gene: TRBJ2-6
V gene: TRBV5-1
CDR3 protein: CASSLDRGFFKGAGANVLTF
CDR3 DNA: TGCGCCAGCAGCTTAGACAGGGGATTCTTCAAAGGAGCTGGGGCCAACGTCCTGACTTTC

clone size: NA
D gene: NA
J gene: TRBJ2-2
V gene: TRBV5-1
CDR3 protein: CASSKGDIGPGELFF
CDR3 DNA: TGCGCCAGCAGCAAGGGGGACATTGGTCCCGGGGAGCTGTTTTTT

clone size: NA
D gene: NA
J gene: TRBJ2-1
V gene: TRBV4-1
CDR3 protein: CATTTLAGFKGEQFF
CDR3 DNA: TGCGCCACAACCACCCTGGCCGGTTTTAAAGGTGAGCAGTTCTTC

clone size: NA
D gene: TRBD1
J gene: TRBJ2-7
V gene: TRBV19
CDR3 protein: CASSIDVGTGAYEQYF
CDR3 DNA: TGTGCCAGTAGTATAGATGTGGGGACAGGGGCCTACGAGCAGTACTTC

clone size: NA
D gene: TRBD1
J gene: TRBJ2-5
V gene: TRBV7-7
CDR3 protein: CASSSWDRPKKQETQYF
CDR3 DNA: TGTGCCAGCAGCAGCTGGGACAGACCAAAAAAACAAGAGACCCAGTACTTC

clone size: once
D gene: NA
J gene: TRBJ2-7
V gene: TRBV7-2
CDR3 protein: CASSLGTVPFYEQYF
CDR3 DNA: TGTGCCAGCAGCTTAGGGACAGTACCCTTCTACGAGCAGTACTTC

clone size: NA
D gene: TRBD1
J gene: TRBJ1-4
V gene: TRBV28
CDR3 protein: CASSPDREGTNEKLFF
CDR3 DNA: TGTGCCAGCAGTCCCGACAGGGAAGGAACTAATGAAAAACTGTTTTTT

clone size: once
D gene: NA
J gene: TRBJ2-2
V gene: TRBV6-4
CDR3 protein: CASLAVTGELFF
CDR3 DNA: TGTGCCAGCTTAGCGGTAACCGGGGAGCTGTTTTTT

clone size: NA
D gene: NA
J gene: TRBJ1-1
V gene: TRBV13
CDR3 protein: CASSPGGYTEAFF
CDR3 DNA: TGTGCCAGCAGCCCCGGGGGTTACACTGAAGCTTTCTTT

clone size: NA
D gene: NA
J gene: TRBJ2-1
V gene: TRBV7-9
CDR3 protein: CASSLAQGLGNEQFF
CDR3 DNA: TGTGCCAGCAGCTTAGCACAGGGCCTCGGTAATGAGCAGTTCTTC

clone size: NA
D gene: NA
J gene: TRBJ2-7
V gene: TRBV6-6
CDR3 protein: CASSSTYEQYF
CDR3 DNA: TGTGCCAGCAGTTCAACCTACGAGCAGTACTTC

clone size: NA
D gene: NA
J gene: TRBJ2-7
V gene: TRBV9
CDR3 protein: CASSAFLYEQYF
CDR3 DNA: TGTGCCAGCAGCGCCTTCCTCTACGAGCAGTACTTC

clone size: few
D gene: NA
J gene: TRBJ2-2
V gene: TRBV14
CDR3 protein: CASSQIRDPTELFF
CDR3 DNA: TGTGCCAGCAGCCAAATCAGGGACCCGACCGAGCTGTTTTTT

clone size: NA
D gene: TRBD1
J gene: TRBJ1-5
V gene: TRBV27
CDR3 protein: CASSIGGLQPQHF
CDR3 DNA: TGTGCCAGCAGTATAGGGGGCCTGCAGCCCCAGCATTTT

clone size: once
D gene: NA
J gene: TRBJ2-3
V gene: TRBV19
CDR3 protein: CASIGINTDTQYF
CDR3 DNA: TGTGCCAGTATTGGCATAAACACAGATACGCAGTATTTT

clone size: NA
D gene: NA
J gene: TRBJ2-7
V gene: TRBV6-1
CDR3 protein: CASSPSHFYEQYF
CDR3 DNA: TGTGCCAGCAGTCCTAGCCATTTCTACGAGCAGTACTTC

clone size: NA
D gene: NA
J gene: TRBJ2-3
V gene: TRBV7-9
CDR3 protein: CASSLVGREADTQYF
CDR3 DNA: TGTGCCAGCAGCTTAGTTGGCAGGGAGGCAGATACGCAGTATTTT

clone size: once
D gene: TRBD1
J gene: TRBJ1-2
V gene: TRBV7-9
CDR3 protein: CASHQLTQGGYGYTF
CDR3 DNA: TGTGCCAGCCATCAGCTTACCCAGGGGGGCTATGGCTACACCTTC

clone size: NA
D gene: TRBD1
J gene: TRBJ2-5
V gene: TRBV7-2
CDR3 protein: CASSLQGAETQYF
CDR3 DNA: TGTGCCAGCAGCCTACAGGGGGCGGAGACCCAGTACTTC

clone size: NA
D gene: NA
J gene: TRBJ1-1
V gene: TRBV6-6
CDR3 protein: CASSYPAGTKLTEAFF
CDR3 DNA: TGTGCCAGCAGTTACCCGGCCGGGACAAAGCTCACTGAAGCTTTCTTT

clone size: NA
D gene: NA
J gene: TRBJ1-2
V gene: TRBV7-6
CDR3 protein: CASSRGGWNRYDGYTF
CDR3 DNA: TGTGCCAGCAGCCGTGGTGGCTGGAATCGGTACGATGGCTACACCTTC

clone size: NA
D gene: NA
J gene: TRBJ2-2
V gene: TRBV7-9
CDR3 protein: CASSLALGGATGELFF
CDR3 DNA: TGTGCCAGCAGCTTGGCGCTTGGAGGCGCCACCGGGGAGCTGTTTTTT

clone size: NA
D gene: NA
J gene: TRBJ2-5
V gene: TRBV27
CDR3 protein: CASSPIDLPGQETQYF
CDR3 DNA: TGTGCCAGCAGTCCAATCGACTTGCCCGGGCAAGAGACCCAGTACTTC

clone size: NA
D gene: NA
J gene: TRBJ2-2
V gene: TRBV25-1
CDR3 protein: CASSDPGLSTNTGELFF
CDR3 DNA: TGTGCCAGCAGTGATCCAGGACTGTCGACGAACACCGGGGAGCTGTTTTTT

clone size: NA
D gene: NA
J gene: TRBJ2-3
V gene: TRBV5-6
CDR3 protein: CASSLSGTDADTQYF
CDR3 DNA: TGTGCCAGCAGCTTATCTGGGACCGACGCAGATACGCAGTATTTT

clone size: few
D gene: TRBD1
J gene: TRBJ1-1
V gene: TRBV5-1
CDR3 protein: CASSFGTGGPPNTEAFF
CDR3 DNA: TGCGCCAGCAGCTTCGGGACAGGGGGCCCTCCGAACACTGAAGCTTTCTTT

clone size: NA
D gene: TRBD1
J gene: TRBJ1-1
V gene: TRBV11-2
CDR3 protein: CASSSGTGGMNTEAFF
CDR3 DNA: TGTGCCAGCAGCTCCGGGACAGGGGGCATGAACACTGAAGCTTTCTTT

clone size: NA
D gene: TRBD2
J gene: TRBJ2-7
V gene: TRBV27
CDR3 protein: CASSLSGRGSEQYF
CDR3 DNA: TGTGCCAGCAGTTTGTCCGGGAGGGGATCGGAGCAGTACTTC

clone size: NA
D gene: NA
J gene: TRBJ1-5
V gene: TRBV19
CDR3 protein: CASRSGTLNQPQHF
CDR3 DNA: TGTGCCAGTCGCTCCGGGACACTCAATCAGCCCCAGCATTTT